The TCR beta chain under discussion was sequenced for a study of OX40 agonist ivuxolimab in advanced cancers. The overall study: As their treatment, patients were administered ivuxolimab, an agonistic anti-OX40 (CD134) antibody. A partial response was reached by three patients: one with hepatocellular carcinoma and two with cutaneous melanoma.

Study-wide points: Certain nonresponding patients likewise had low normalized T-cell clonal expansion.

Profiling relied on immunoSEQ multiplex PCR, and the TCRdb table lists in-frame clones only, not all of them. The sample contains about 60,000 clones, around nine tenths of which appear only once. Comment on this clone: Antigen unknown.

Material: CD4+ or CD8+ T cells sorted from blood, obtained in a trial of the OX40 agonist ivuxolimab. The receptor was isolated from an adult with an advanced solid tumor such as melanoma, head and neck, liver or kidney cancer.

This CDR3 is CASSLNEFGGFANEQFF. In DNA form, the CDR3 reads TGTGCCAGCAGCCTCAATGAATTCGGGGGGTTTGCGAATGAGCAGTTCTTC. The chain is built from TRBV13 and TRBJ2-1; TRBD2 aligns across 7 bases. The V gene end was trimmed by 5 bases and the J gene end by 7 bases; junction bases not matched to a gene: 17. CDR3 size: 17 residues. Germline V CDR1 and CDR2: PRHDT, FYEKMQ (reference sequence).